This T cell receptor beta chain stems from a study of T cell responses to AZD1222 COVID-19 vaccine. Overall study results and limits: Baseline antibody screening turned up just 6 or 7 seropositive AZD1222 recipients.

V lost 7 bases to trimming and J lost 12 bases; unmatched junction nucleotides: 11. The CDR3 runs 12 residues. The germline CDR1 and CDR2 sequences are MGHRA and YSYEKL. Remarks on this clone: Its antigen is not identified.

Here immunoSEQ multiplex PCR was the method, and the copy in TCRdb shows in-frame clones only, minus some. This sample has 150,000 to 200,000 clones, with about 90% found just once. The chain joins TRBV4-1 to TRBJ2-7; 8 positions agree with TRBD1. This clonotype originated in an adult who received the AZD1222 COVID-19 vaccine. The source material was peripheral blood, sampled 28 days after the second AZD1222 dose. DNA of the CDR3: TGCGCCAGCACCTTCCGGGACGGGACAGGGTACTTC. This translates into CASTFRDGTGYF.